This entry concerns a single T cell receptor beta chain. Its antigen remains unidentified. No qualities accompany the bases; no much larger clone lies one base away. The data are from a study of blood T cell repertoires in COVID-19 (dated by TCRdb to the early 2020s). For context, the study as a whole: Collaborator samples came from the United States, Italy and Spain and covered acute and convalescent phases of COVID-19. The repertoires were made available in a free public database intended to serve as a resource for research on the immune response to SARS-CoV-2. A de-identified subject ID, COVID-19 status, age in years and sex were almost always included in the sample metadata. Subjects who had been exposed to COVID-19, were actively infected with it, or had recovered from it provided the deeply sampled blood TCRbeta repertoires that made up the dataset. Where HLA class I and class II types were available, the types were taken from metadata supplied by the sample provider, not from assay-based typing. The prospective study material was composed of cDNA or gDNA derived from T cells, B-cell-depleted T cells, or PBMCs. Samples were obtained from the ongoing ImmuneRACE study (first 160 participants) and from approximately 1,200 subjects provided by 6 global collaborators.

The immunoSEQ Assay, a bias-controlled multiplex PCR, was used to amplify TCRbeta CDR3 regions from genomic DNA. The authors' analysis ran thus. The number of nucleated cells in each sample was estimated by amplification of reference gene primers within the assay. Sequence reads were collapsed and filtered to measure the absolute abundance of every unique TCRbeta CDR3 rearrangement. Productive Simpson clonality was computed per sample as the square root of Simpson's diversity index over productive rearrangements. TCRdb obtained this table from immuneACCESS and retained in-frame rearrangements with V and J assigned. These tables miss some clones; where compared with another copy, unresolved V genes account for less than half of the shortfall, and the remainder is unexplained. V and J calls and clone size follow that table, whereas D and trimming were derived from the DNA. A total of about 410,000 clones appear in this sample, 90% of them only once. About 0.57% of the sample is held by the ten biggest clonotypes.

From its cysteine to its phenylalanine, the CDR3 spans 15 amino acids. CDR3 DNA is the only sequence kept; it has 45 bases, read in frame from the first base. CDR1 and CDR2 (SEHNR, FQNEAQ) derive from the germline V gene (reference sequence). V and J are trimmed by 8 bases and 10 bases, and the gene matches miss 12 bases of the junction. Here is what the overall study found, with its caveats: How much clinical and demographic metadata was included differed by source and by participant, and the metadata was provided uncurated.

Participants in the prospective study were enrolled through a virtual design, were aged about 18 to 90 years, and lived in 24 United States geographic areas. Cohort assignment in the prospective study relied on participant-reported clinical history from a screening survey and a study questionnaire. Recovered participants in ImmuneRACE Cohort 3 were defined as having two consecutive negative NP/OP PCR tests, clearance from a healthcare professional, or resolution of symptoms. Each participant in the prospective study had whole blood, serum and a nasopharyngeal or oropharyngeal swab collected by mobile phlebotomists. Additional blood draws and questionnaires over an approximately 2-month period could optionally be provided by prospective study participants. Blood samples from the prospective study were shipped frozen or at room temperature prior to DNA extraction.

Specimen: PBMCs or T cells enriched from blood (not recorded which). The sequence was obtained from a man younger than 35 who had recovered from COVID-19. The rearranged segments are TRBV7-9 and TRBJ1-6; 9 central bases correspond to TRBD1. The bases read TGTGCCAGCGCCTCCGGGACAGGGAAGGAATCACCCCTCCACTTT. Protein translation: CASASGTGKESPLHF.